A selection of T cell receptor beta chains follows, all from one sample in a study of cytomegalovirus exposure and HLA in healthy donors. This table comes from immunoSEQ multiplex PCR, and its TCRdb copy is limited to in-frame clones, with some not included. The top ten clones hold roughly 0.99% of a sample with roughly 280,000 clones, approximately 83% of them seen once. The sequenced sample was PBMCs. These TCRs come from a woman under 30 in good health and CMV-seronegative. Both conserved end residues are part of each CDR3. The order of the fields is V gene, D gene, J gene, clone size, CDR3 DNA, CDR3 protein. The D gene is left open where the match is weak. Only part of the rows carry a size: once, few, many, or a class if the clone is expanded.

TRBV5-1	TRBD1	TRBJ2-7	.	TGCGCCAGCAGTTCTGGACAGGGTTACGAGCAGTACTTC	CASSSGQGYEQYF
TRBV6-6	.	TRBJ2-2	.	TGTGCCAGCAGTTTGAAGGGGCAGGACACCGGGGAGCTGTTTTTT	CASSLKGQDTGELFF
TRBV29-1	TRBD2	TRBJ2-1	.	TGCAGCGTTGCCCTAGCGGGGCCTTACAATGAGCAGTTCTTC	CSVALAGPYNEQFF
TRBV5-6	TRBD1	TRBJ2-7	once	TGTGCCAGCAGCTTTAGGAAAATCCGACAGGGCCACGAGCAGTACTTC	CASSFRKIRQGHEQYF
TRBV19	TRBD2	TRBJ2-5	.	TGTGCCAGTAGTAGGGGACTAGCGGGAATTTCCCAAGAGACCCAGTACTTC	CASSRGLAGISQETQYF
TRBV19	.	TRBJ1-1	.	TGTGCCAGTAGTATCCTCCAGGGCACTGAAGCTTTCTTT	CASSILQGTEAFF
TRBV27	TRBD1	TRBJ1-1	.	TGTGCCAGCAGGGGGACAGGGCTCACAGAAGCTTTCTTT	CASRGTGLTEAFF
TRBV4-3	TRBD1	TRBJ2-7	once	TGCGCCAGCAGCCACGGGACAGACAGCTCCTACGAGCAGTACTTC	CASSHGTDSSYEQYF
TRBV6-5	.	TRBJ1-1	.	TGTGCCAGCAGTTCCTTTAGCACTGAAGCTTTCTTT	CASSSFSTEAFF
TRBV6-1	TRBD1	TRBJ2-1	.	TGTGCCAGCAGTTCCGGGACAGAAAATTACAATGAGCAGTTCTTC	CASSSGTENYNEQFF
TRBV5-1	.	TRBJ1-3	.	TGCGCCAGCAGCTTTAGCTCTGGAAACACCATATATTTT	CASSFSSGNTIYF
TRBV10-1	.	TRBJ2-3	.	TGCGCCAGCATAAGTCGGGGTCCTGATACGCAGTATTTT	CASISRGPDTQYF
TRBV19	.	TRBJ1-2	.	TGTGCCAGTCGGACAGCTAACTATGGCTACACCTTC	CASRTANYGYTF
TRBV5-6	TRBD1	TRBJ2-7	.	TGTGCCAGCAGTCCTAGGGCCGGGACAGGGACCTACGAGCAGTACTTC	CASSPRAGTGTYEQYF
TRBV10-2	TRBD2	TRBJ2-7	.	TGCGCCAGCAGTCTCGGGAGCGGGGGGGCGAGGTACGAGCAGTACTTC	CASSLGSGGARYEQYF
TRBV27	TRBD2	TRBJ2-1	once	TGTGCCAGCAGTTTTCCGGGACTAGATGAGCAGTTCTTC	CASSFPGLDEQFF
TRBV28	.	TRBJ1-4	.	TGTGCCAGCCTGGGACTGGGTGAAAAACTGTTTTTT	CASLGLGEKLFF
TRBV30	.	TRBJ2-1	.	TGTGCCTGGCGTATGGCGGGCACGACTCGGGGGCAGTTCTTC	CAWRMAGTTRGQFF
TRBV21-1	.	TRBJ1-1	.	TGTGCCAGCAGCACTAACGACAGGGGGCGAGGTGAAGCTTTCTTT	CASSTNDRGRGEAFF
TRBV7-8	.	TRBJ2-1	.	TGTGCCAGCAGCTTAGCTGGGAGCTCCTACAATGAGCAGTTCTTC	CASSLAGSSYNEQFF
TRBV5-1	.	TRBJ2-1	.	TGCGCCAGCAGCCCTCCGGGGGACAATGAGCAGTTCTTC	CASSPPGDNEQFF
TRBV6-6	.	TRBJ2-1	once	TGTGCCAGCAGTTACTCCTACGAGAATGAGCAGTTCTTC	CASSYSYENEQFF